The rows below give T cell receptor beta chains drawn from one sample of a study of T cell repertoires in cytomegalovirus infection. One entry per CDR3 protein results from TCRdb running MiXCR on the reads. Of 150,000 to 160,000 distinct CDR3 sequences listed, around a quarter are singletons. The source material was PBMCs. All receptors come from a human donor in good health (CMV status not recorded). Some clones in this sample may be carry-over from other donors' samples. Each CDR3 is given with its conserved first and last residue. The order of the fields is D gene, clone size, J gene, V gene, CDR3 protein, CDR3 DNA. D genes are given only for firm matches. Only some rows state a clone size, as once, few, many or a class for expanded clones.

d_gene: NA
abundance: NA
j_gene: TRBJ1-1
v_gene: TRBV20-1
CDR3aa: CSAPGAQGTEAFF
CDR3nt: TGCAGTGCCCCCGGGGCGCAGGGCACTGAAGCTTTCTTT

d_gene: NA
abundance: NA
j_gene: TRBJ1-1
v_gene: TRBV12-3/TRBV12-4
CDR3aa: CASSLWDNTEAFF
CDR3nt: TGTGCCAGCAGTTTGTGGGATAACACTGAAGCTTTCTTT

d_gene: NA
abundance: NA
j_gene: TRBJ2-1
v_gene: TRBV12-3/TRBV12-4
CDR3aa: CASSTELANNEQFF
CDR3nt: TGTGCCAGCAGCACCGAACTAGCCAACAATGAGCAGTTCTTC

d_gene: NA
abundance: once
j_gene: TRBJ2-7
v_gene: TRBV27
CDR3aa: CASKRLGGDYEQYF
CDR3nt: TGTGCCAGCAAACGTCTAGGGGGGGACTACGAGCAGTACTTC

d_gene: NA
abundance: NA
j_gene: TRBJ1-2
v_gene: TRBV5-1
CDR3aa: CASSSDSPINYGYTF
CDR3nt: TGCGCCAGCAGCTCGGACAGCCCGATTAACTATGGCTACACCTTC

d_gene: NA
abundance: NA
j_gene: TRBJ2-7
v_gene: TRBV13
CDR3aa: CASSLPHGYEQYF
CDR3nt: TGTGCCAGCAGCTTACCCCACGGCTACGAGCAGTACTTC

d_gene: TRBD2
abundance: few
j_gene: TRBJ2-7
v_gene: TRBV11-1
CDR3aa: CASSLGLAGRAVQEQYF
CDR3nt: TGTGCCAGCAGCCTGGGACTAGCGGGAAGGGCGGTCCAAGAGCAGTACTTC

d_gene: NA
abundance: NA
j_gene: TRBJ2-7
v_gene: TRBV7-9
CDR3aa: CASADKSPYEQYF
CDR3nt: TGTGCCAGCGCTGACAAGTCTCCTTACGAGCAGTACTTC

d_gene: NA
abundance: few
j_gene: TRBJ2-5
v_gene: TRBV5-1
CDR3aa: CASSSESETQYF
CDR3nt: TGCGCCAGCAGCTCCGAATCGGAGACCCAGTACTTC

d_gene: TRBD1
abundance: few
j_gene: TRBJ2-5
v_gene: TRBV5-4
CDR3aa: CASSLAGTGGLETQYF
CDR3nt: TGTGCCAGCAGCTTGGCCGGGACAGGGGGCCTGGAGACCCAGTACTTC

d_gene: NA
abundance: NA
j_gene: TRBJ2-1
v_gene: TRBV7-9
CDR3aa: CASSLAGEREQFF
CDR3nt: TGTGCCAGCAGCTTAGCGGGAGAGCGTGAGCAGTTCTTC

d_gene: NA
abundance: few
j_gene: TRBJ2-1
v_gene: TRBV5-1
CDR3aa: CASSLDLYEQFF
CDR3nt: TGCGCCAGCAGCTTGGACCTCTATGAGCAGTTCTTC

d_gene: NA
abundance: medium-sized
j_gene: TRBJ2-5
v_gene: TRBV12-3/TRBV12-4
CDR3aa: CASSLAGLAGQETQYF
CDR3nt: TGTGCCAGCAGTCTTGCGGGGCTGGCGGGTCAAGAGACCCAGTACTTC

d_gene: TRBD1
abundance: many
j_gene: TRBJ1-2
v_gene: TRBV12-3/TRBV12-4
CDR3aa: CASSFQGQLYGYTF
CDR3nt: TGTGCCAGCAGTTTTCAGGGACAGCTTTATGGCTACACCTTC

d_gene: NA
abundance: many
j_gene: TRBJ1-1
v_gene: TRBV7-2
CDR3aa: CASSLTFGDTEAFF
CDR3nt: TGTGCCAGCAGTTTAACTTTCGGGGACACTGAAGCTTTCTTT

d_gene: NA
abundance: NA
j_gene: TRBJ2-7
v_gene: TRBV10-3
CDR3aa: CAISEYTAGYEQYF
CDR3nt: TGTGCCATCAGTGAGTATACGGCAGGCTACGAGCAGTACTTC

d_gene: NA
abundance: few
j_gene: TRBJ1-1
v_gene: TRBV30
CDR3aa: CAWRTGWDTEAFF
CDR3nt: TGTGCCTGGAGGACAGGTTGGGACACTGAAGCTTTCTTT

d_gene: TRBD1
abundance: NA
j_gene: TRBJ1-5
v_gene: TRBV6-5
CDR3aa: CASRQGDQPQHF
CDR3nt: TGTGCCAGCAGACAGGGGGATCAGCCCCAGCATTTT

d_gene: NA
abundance: few
j_gene: TRBJ1-1
v_gene: TRBV5-1
CDR3aa: CASSLTLRGNTEAFF
CDR3nt: TGCGCCAGCAGTTTAACCCTCCGGGGGAACACTGAAGCTTTCTTT

d_gene: NA
abundance: NA
j_gene: TRBJ1-5
v_gene: TRBV15
CDR3aa: CATSPRGNQPQHF
CDR3nt: TGTGCCACCAGCCCCCGGGGAAATCAGCCCCAGCATTTT

d_gene: NA
abundance: NA
j_gene: TRBJ2-1
v_gene: TRBV6-8
CDR3aa: CASRRSFNEQFF
CDR3nt: TGTGCCAGCCGCCGCAGCTTCAATGAGCAGTTCTTC

d_gene: TRBD2
abundance: few
j_gene: TRBJ2-1
v_gene: TRBV2
CDR3aa: CASSDALAGGSNEQFF
CDR3nt: TGTGCCAGCAGTGACGCACTAGCGGGAGGCTCCAATGAGCAGTTCTTC

d_gene: NA
abundance: few
j_gene: TRBJ1-2
v_gene: TRBV29-1
CDR3aa: CSVVGNNYGYTF
CDR3nt: TGCAGCGTCGTAGGGAACAACTATGGCTACACCTTC

d_gene: NA
abundance: NA
j_gene: TRBJ2-7
v_gene: TRBV23-1
CDR3aa: CASSQSRRWGPREQYF
CDR3nt: TGCGCCAGCAGTCAATCGAGGCGGTGGGGACCCCGCGAGCAGTACTTC

d_gene: NA
abundance: NA
j_gene: TRBJ2-1
v_gene: TRBV18
CDR3aa: CASSARDQGDEQFF
CDR3nt: TGTGCCAGCTCTGCCCGGGACCAGGGAGATGAGCAGTTCTTC

d_gene: TRBD2
abundance: NA
j_gene: TRBJ2-2
v_gene: TRBV6-6
CDR3aa: CASSPRTSGRAQRGTGELFF
CDR3nt: TGTGCCAGCAGCCCTAGGACTAGCGGGAGGGCCCAAAGGGGGACCGGGGAGCTGTTTTTT

d_gene: TRBD2
abundance: few
j_gene: TRBJ2-3
v_gene: TRBV7-8
CDR3aa: CASSLTRLAGRTDTQYF
CDR3nt: TGTGCCAGCAGCTTAACCCGACTAGCGGGCCGCACAGATACGCAGTATTTT

d_gene: TRBD1
abundance: NA
j_gene: TRBJ2-7
v_gene: TRBV28
CDR3aa: CASSRTGTGFYEQYF
CDR3nt: TGTGCCAGCAGTCGCACCGGGACAGGGTTCTACGAGCAGTACTTC

d_gene: NA
abundance: NA
j_gene: TRBJ1-3
v_gene: TRBV7-9
CDR3aa: CASSLGFSGNTIYF
CDR3nt: TGTGCCAGCAGCTTAGGGTTCTCTGGAAACACCATATATTTT

d_gene: NA
abundance: many
j_gene: TRBJ1-1
v_gene: TRBV19
CDR3aa: CASSTGGNTEAFF
CDR3nt: TGTGCCAGTAGTACGGGCGGTAACACTGAAGCTTTCTTT

d_gene: TRBD2
abundance: NA
j_gene: TRBJ2-2
v_gene: TRBV7-2
CDR3aa: CASSWSGTSGNNGELFF
CDR3nt: TGTGCCAGCAGCTGGTCCGGGACTAGCGGGAACAACGGGGAGCTGTTTTTT

d_gene: NA
abundance: NA
j_gene: TRBJ1-2
v_gene: TRBV20-1
CDR3aa: CSARDIPNYGYTF
CDR3nt: TGCAGTGCTAGGGACATACCGAACTATGGCTACACCTTC

d_gene: NA
abundance: many
j_gene: TRBJ2-2
v_gene: TRBV7-2
CDR3aa: CASSAKRTNTGELFF
CDR3nt: TGTGCCAGCAGCGCGAAAAGGACGAACACCGGGGAGCTGTTTTTT

d_gene: NA
abundance: NA
j_gene: TRBJ2-2
v_gene: TRBV29-1
CDR3aa: CSVDYEDGTGELFF
CDR3nt: TGCAGCGTTGATTATGAAGACGGGACCGGGGAGCTGTTTTTT

d_gene: NA
abundance: few
j_gene: TRBJ1-1
v_gene: TRBV27
CDR3aa: CASSLSAQMVITEAFF
CDR3nt: TGTGCCAGCAGTTTATCTGCCCAAATGGTGATCACTGAAGCTTTCTTT

d_gene: NA
abundance: few
j_gene: TRBJ1-1
v_gene: TRBV5-6
CDR3aa: CASSIRRIEAFF
CDR3nt: TGTGCCAGCAGCATCAGACGGATTGAAGCTTTCTTT

d_gene: NA
abundance: few
j_gene: TRBJ2-1
v_gene: TRBV20-1
CDR3aa: CSARRVTNEQFF
CDR3nt: TGCAGTGCTAGGAGGGTAACCAATGAGCAGTTCTTC

d_gene: NA
abundance: NA
j_gene: TRBJ1-2
v_gene: TRBV2
CDR3aa: CASRVYEGPYYGYTF
CDR3nt: TGTGCCAGCAGGGTGTACGAGGGGCCCTACTATGGCTACACCTTC

d_gene: TRBD2
abundance: NA
j_gene: TRBJ2-7
v_gene: TRBV20-1
CDR3aa: CSASFPSGDWYEQYF
CDR3nt: TGCAGTGCTAGCTTCCCTAGCGGGGATTGGTACGAGCAGTACTTC

d_gene: TRBD2
abundance: NA
j_gene: TRBJ2-7
v_gene: TRBV28
CDR3aa: CARSLASGSYEQYF
CDR3nt: TGTGCCCGCAGTTTAGCCAGCGGGAGTTACGAGCAGTACTTC

d_gene: TRBD2
abundance: NA
j_gene: TRBJ2-1
v_gene: TRBV6-5
CDR3aa: CASSFRGLEQFF
CDR3nt: TGTGCCAGCAGTTTCCGGGGACTAGAGCAGTTCTTC

d_gene: TRBD1
abundance: NA
j_gene: TRBJ1-1
v_gene: TRBV7-2
CDR3aa: CASSFGQANTEAFF
CDR3nt: TGTGCCAGCAGCTTCGGACAGGCGAACACTGAAGCTTTCTTT

d_gene: NA
abundance: NA
j_gene: TRBJ2-3
v_gene: TRBV29-1
CDR3aa: CSVAGDPTDTQYF
CDR3nt: TGCAGCGTTGCAGGGGATCCCACAGATACGCAGTATTTT

d_gene: NA
abundance: few
j_gene: TRBJ2-4
v_gene: TRBV20-1
CDR3aa: CSANSGTKNIQYF
CDR3nt: TGCAGTGCTAATTCGGGCACCAAAAACATTCAGTACTTC

d_gene: NA
abundance: NA
j_gene: TRBJ2-1
v_gene: TRBV7-9
CDR3aa: CASSNRKSSYNEQFF
CDR3nt: TGTGCCAGCAGCAACAGGAAGAGCTCCTACAATGAGCAGTTCTTC

d_gene: NA
abundance: NA
j_gene: TRBJ2-7
v_gene: TRBV10-2
CDR3aa: CASSDFGGREQYF
CDR3nt: TGCGCCAGCAGTGATTTTGGGGGGCGGGAGCAGTACTTC

d_gene: NA
abundance: many
j_gene: TRBJ2-2
v_gene: TRBV12-3/TRBV12-4
CDR3aa: CASSFGGITGELFF
CDR3nt: TGTGCCAGCAGTTTTGGTGGTATCACCGGGGAGCTGTTTTTT

d_gene: NA
abundance: medium-sized
j_gene: TRBJ2-6
v_gene: TRBV7-3
CDR3aa: CASSLSGSSGANVLTF
CDR3nt: TGTGCCAGCAGCTTATCCGGGAGCTCTGGGGCCAACGTCCTGACTTTC